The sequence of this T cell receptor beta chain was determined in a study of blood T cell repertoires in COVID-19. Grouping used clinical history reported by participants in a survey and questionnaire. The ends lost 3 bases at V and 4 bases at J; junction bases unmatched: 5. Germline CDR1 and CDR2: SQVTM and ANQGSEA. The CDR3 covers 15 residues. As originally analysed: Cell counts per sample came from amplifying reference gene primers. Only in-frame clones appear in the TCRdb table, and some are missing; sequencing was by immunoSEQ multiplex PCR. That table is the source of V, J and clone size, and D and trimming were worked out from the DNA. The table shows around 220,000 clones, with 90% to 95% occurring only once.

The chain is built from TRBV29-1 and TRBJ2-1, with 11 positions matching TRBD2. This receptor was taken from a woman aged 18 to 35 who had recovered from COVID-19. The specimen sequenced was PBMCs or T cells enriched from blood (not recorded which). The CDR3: CSVDPLAGGYNEQFF. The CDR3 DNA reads TGCAGCGTTGACCCGCTAGCGGGAGGATACAATGAGCAGTTCTTC.